This entry concerns a single TCR beta chain. Its antigen has not been determined. No qualities accompany the bases; no much larger clone lies one base away. The entry originates in a study of blood T cell repertoires in COVID-19 (dated by TCRdb to 2018 to 2021). Describing the broader study: Collaborator samples came from the United States, Italy and Spain and covered acute and convalescent phases of COVID-19. The material from the prospective study consisted of cDNA or gDNA derived from T cells, B-cell-depleted T cells, or PBMCs. Subjects who had been exposed to COVID-19, were actively infected with it, or had recovered from it provided the deeply sampled blood TCRbeta repertoires that made up the dataset. The repertoires were made available in a free public database intended to serve as a resource for research on the immune response to SARS-CoV-2. The samples were drawn from the first 160 participants of the ongoing ImmuneRACE study and from 950 to 1,500 subjects provided by 6 global collaborators. Nearly every sample came with metadata listing a de-identified subject ID, COVID-19 status, age in years and sex. Where available, HLA class I and class II types were obtained from metadata supplied by the sample provider rather than from assay-based typing.

The immunoSEQ Assay, a bias-controlled multiplex PCR, was used to amplify TCRbeta CDR3 regions from genomic DNA. The paper's processing steps were these. The number of nucleated cells in each sample was estimated by amplification of reference gene primers within the assay. To quantify the absolute abundance of each unique TCRbeta CDR3 rearrangement, sequence reads were collapsed and filtered. For each sample, productive Simpson clonality was calculated as the square root of Simpson's diversity index across productive rearrangements. The table was pulled from immuneACCESS by TCRdb, which kept in-frame rearrangements only. Such tables lose some clones; where checked, under half of the loss comes from unresolved V genes, and the rest has no known cause. The V and J calls and clone size were taken over from that table, and D and trimming were inferred from the DNA. The sample table contains around 74,000 clones; only one count was recorded for approximately 90% of them. The top ten clones comprise approximately 4.5% of the sample.

The collaborating institutions used their own protocols to collect whole blood in K2EDTA tubes. Collaborator samples were shipped for TCRbeta analysis as frozen whole blood, isolated PBMCs, or DNA extracted from either sample type. Points the paper makes about the study in general: How much clinical and demographic metadata was included differed by source and by participant, and the metadata was provided uncurated.

Including cysteine and phenylalanine, the CDR3 has 13 amino acids. The retained sequence is limited to the CDR3, 39 bases, with the frame set at the first base. Compared with germline, V lacks 4 bases and J lacks 5 bases; bases without a gene match: 4. Taken from the germline V gene (reference sequence), the CDR1 and CDR2 loops are LGHDT and YNNKEL. The sequence is built from TRBV3-1 (or the pseudogene TRBV3-2) and TRBJ2-5; 7 of the junction bases match TRBD2. The origin of this receptor is a man between 45 and 60 years old with active COVID-19. Material for sequencing was peripheral blood. The DNA sequence reads TGTGCCAGCAGCCTCGGGGGGACTGAGACCCAGTACTTC. The resulting protein is CASSLGGTETQYF.